This T cell receptor beta chain came from a study of T cells in Graves' hyperthyroidism and ophthalmopathy. Background on the study: Once the initial diagnosis was made, peripheral blood was obtained before any treatment. Study results and caveats: Within blood appeared most thyroid clonotypes that had expanded above 0.001.

This clonotype appeared many times. Its antigen is still unknown. V was pared by 8 bases and J by 2 bases, with 9 bases between. The CDR3 runs 12 residues. CDR1 and CDR2 from the germline V gene are MNHEY and SVGAGI. From RNA transcripts, TCR beta CDR3 regions were amplified. A first-round RT-PCR of the TCR CDR3 used the HTBI primer set. TCRdb used MiXCR to reprocess the multiplex PCR reads, holding one entry per CDR3 protein. This sample has about 260,000 distinct CDR3 sequences, with under 30% found just once. Diagnosis of hyperthyroidism was new in patients aged 18 to 65, and its duration was under 2 months. The source of the PBMCs was 10 ml of fresh peripheral blood.

The V and J genes are TRBV6-5 and TRBJ1-1; D uncertain. Sequencing was carried out using blood. The TCR sequence derives from a man aged 35-49 years with Graves' hyperthyroidism that later progressed to Graves' ophthalmopathy. As DNA, the CDR3 is TGTGCCAGCGCTAACCTAAACACTGAAGCTTTCTTT. Residues: CASANLNTEAFF.